These 12 T cell receptor beta chains were sequenced from one sample in a study of identical twins. TCRdb redid the calling of the 5' RACE reads with MiXCR, one entry per CDR3 protein. The sample includes 450,000 to 650,000 distinct CDR3 sequences, around a tenth of them seen just once. This sample was also put to use in a study of yellow fever vaccine responses in identical twins.

The sample was PBMCs. Receptors were obtained from a woman aged 18 to 35 in good health.

The rearrangement uses TRBV5-1 and TRBJ2-1; possible D gene TRBD1, 6 bases. CDR3 length: 18 residues. Germline CDR1 SGHRS, CDR2 YFSETQ. V gave up 0 bases and J gave up 0 bases, with 16 bases separating them. CDR3 nucleotide sequence: TGCGCCAGCAGCTTGGCCGTCCAGGGGCCCACCTCCTACAATGAGCAGTTCTTC. Protein: CASSLAVQGPTSYNEQFF.

This clonotype was detected ten times or more. The chain joins TRBV29-1 to TRBJ2-7, with TRBD2 identical over 10 bases. The V and J ends lost 6 bases and 3 bases, in that order; junction bases with no gene match: 8. CDR3 size: 14 residues. Germline V lookup: CDR1 SQVTM, CDR2 ANQGSEA. The CDR3: CSVQREGPSYEQYF. CDR3 in DNA: TGCAGCGTCCAGCGGGAGGGCCCCAGCTACGAGCAGTACTTC.

This clonotype has a handful of counts. This rearrangement joins TRBV10-3 to TRBJ2-7; maybe TRBD1 (6 bases). This CDR3 has 13 amino acids. Deletions cut 7 bases from V and 0 bases from J, with 10 bases between. Germline assignment: CDR1 ENHRY and CDR2 SYGVKD. CDR3 sequence reads: CAITRDNSYEQYF. In DNA, the CDR3 is TGTGCCATCACCAGGGACAACTCCTACGAGCAGTACTTC.

The rearrangement uses TRBV2 and TRBJ2-2; D call uncertain. The CDR3 consists of 12 residues. The germline V gene encodes CDR1 SNHLY and CDR2 FYNNEI. Trimming pared 6 bases from V and 6 bases from J, leaving 8 bases between. The CDR3 reads CASRRVPGELFF. CDR3 nucleotide sequence: TGTGCCAGCAGGAGAGTTCCCGGGGAGCTGTTTTTT.

The sample holds many counts of this clonotype. The chain joins TRBV6-1 to TRBJ2-5, with D maybe TRBD1 (6 bases). The germline gives CDR1 MNHNS, CDR2 SASEGT. This CDR3 contains 16 residues. The V gene lost 6 bases and the J gene lost 5 bases, with 22 bases spanning the gap. The CDR3 bases are TGTGCCAGCAGCCAGCAAAGCCCCAGGGGCTACGAGACCCAGTACTTC. It is translated as CASSQQSPRGYETQYF.

Ten or more counts support this clonotype. The rearrangement links TRBV7-2 to TRBJ2-7, with D hard to call. The CDR3 is 13 amino acids. The germline V gene encodes CDR1 SGHTA and CDR2 FQGNSA. Trimming took 1 base from V and 3 from J, leaving 7 bases between them. DNA for the CDR3: TGTGCCAGCAGCTTAGGACCCCACTACGAGCAGTACTTC. It specifies CASSLGPHYEQYF. The complete variable domain, with remaining parts taken from reference TRBV7-2 and TRBJ2-7, reads GAGVSQSPSNKVTEKGKDVELRCDPISGHTALYWYRQSLGQGLEFLIYFQGNSAPDKSGLPSDRFSAERTGGSVSTLTIQRTQQEDSAVYLCASSLGPHYEQYFGPGTRLTVT.

This clonotype was counted only a few times. V and J are TRBV11-1 and TRBJ2-1, with TRBD2 matching over 12 bases. Unmatched junction bases numbered 11, after V lost 1 base and J lost 7 bases. Germline CDR1 and CDR2: SGHAT and FQDESV (reference sequence). This CDR3 spans 18 amino acids. DNA for the CDR3: TGTGCCAGCAGCTTAGGCGACAGACTAGCGGGAGAGGGGAATGAGCAGTTCTTC. Translation gives CASSLGDRLAGEGNEQFF.

This clonotype was detected only a few times. The rearrangement joins TRBV28 to TRBJ2-7; a possible D gene is TRBD1 (6 bases). CDR1 is MDHEN, CDR2 SYDVKM, per germline. This CDR3 comprises 14 residues. The V end lost 2 bases, the J end lost 2 bases, and 10 bases lay between the germline ends. The CDR3 sequence: CASSLQDRTYEQYF. The CDR3 nucleotides read TGTGCCAGCAGTTTACAGGACAGAACCTACGAGCAGTACTTC.

The sample holds many counts of this clonotype. V and J are TRBV20-1 and TRBJ1-1; D is ambiguous. This CDR3 region has 13 residues. Trimming left V 3 bases short and J 1 base short, with 9 bases between. CDR1 is DFQATT and CDR2 is SNEGSKA in the germline V gene (reference sequence). This CDR3 is CSASNPSNTEAFF. For the CDR3, the DNA is TGCAGTGCTAGTAACCCCTCGAACACTGAAGCTTTCTTT.

The rearrangement uses TRBV11-1 and TRBJ1-2; 9 nucleotides agree with TRBD1. This CDR3 comprises 13 residues. Trimming at V came to 6 bases and at J to 4 bases, leaving 3 bases not matched to a gene. Germline V CDR1 and CDR2: SGHAT, FQDESV (reference sequence). CDR3 sequence reads: CASRGQGIYGYTF. The CDR3 DNA reads as TGTGCCAGCAGAGGACAGGGGATCTATGGCTACACCTTC.

This clonotype was observed at least ten times. This chain joins TRBV4-3 and TRBJ2-3; possibly TRBD1 for D (6 bases). Per germline, CDR1 LGHNA and CDR2 YSLEER. This CDR3 is built from 15 residues. The V and J ends lost 4 bases and 2 bases respectively, with 13 bases between them. The CDR3 reads CASSLRTVLTDTQYF. The DNA of the CDR3 is TGCGCCAGCAGCCTCAGGACAGTCCTCACAGATACGCAGTATTTT.

This clonotype came up many times. The chain couples TRBV5-1 to TRBJ2-2; D is uncertain. There are 14 residues in the CDR3. The germline V gene encodes CDR1 SGHRS and CDR2 YFSETQ. The V end lost 4 bases, the J end lost 5 bases, and 12 bases lay between the germline ends. The CDR3 DNA reads as TGCGCCAGCAGCCGTATAGGACGTACCGGGGAGCTGTTTTTT. Translated: CASSRIGRTGELFF.